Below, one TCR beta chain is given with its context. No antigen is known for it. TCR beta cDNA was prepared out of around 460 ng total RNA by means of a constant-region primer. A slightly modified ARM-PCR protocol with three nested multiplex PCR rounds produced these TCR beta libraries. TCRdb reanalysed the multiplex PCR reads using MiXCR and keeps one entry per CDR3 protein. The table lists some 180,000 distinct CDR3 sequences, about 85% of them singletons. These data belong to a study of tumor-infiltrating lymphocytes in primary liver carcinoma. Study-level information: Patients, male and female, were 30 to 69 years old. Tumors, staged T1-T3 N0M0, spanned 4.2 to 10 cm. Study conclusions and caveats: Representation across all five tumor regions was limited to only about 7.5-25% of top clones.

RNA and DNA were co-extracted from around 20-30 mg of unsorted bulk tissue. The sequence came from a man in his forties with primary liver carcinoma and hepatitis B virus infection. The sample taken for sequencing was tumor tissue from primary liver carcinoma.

The CDR3 spells CASNRFTGTGMQGQFF. CDR3 nucleotide sequence: TGCGCCAGCAACCGCTTCACCGGGACAGGGATGCAAGGGCAGTTCTTC. J is TRBJ2-1 and V is TRBV4-3; TRBD1 agrees at 9 bases. V was clipped by 7 bases and J by 12 bases; unmatched bases: 19. CDR1 is LGHNA, CDR2 YSLEER, per germline. CDR3 length: 16 residues.